The entry below describes one T cell receptor beta chain. These data originate in a study of control samples from healthy donors and cancer patients. The assay was immunoSEQ multiplex PCR, and TCRdb's table has in-frame clones only and misses some. In the table there are about 77,000 clones, approximately 92% of which are singletons. The source of this sequence is a woman aged 55-70 years in good health. Sequencing was performed on blood.

CDR3 loop: CASSARQGFTEAFF. The CDR3 DNA sequence: TGTGCCAGCAGCGCCCGACAGGGCTTCACTGAAGCTTTCTTT. The chain is built from TRBV7-2 and TRBJ1-1; 7 bases align to TRBD1. V lost 5 bases, J lost 4 bases, and 7 bases stayed unmatched. CDR1 is SGHTA, CDR2 FQGNSA, per germline. The CDR3 is made up of 14 amino acids.